The TCR beta chain described here comes from a study of blood T cell repertoires in COVID-19. About the research overall: The cDNA or gDNA used as material had been derived from T cells, B-cell-depleted T cells, or PBMCs.

CDR1 MDHEN and CDR2 SYDVKM come from the germline V gene. The CDR3 spans 16 residues. V was pared by 7 bases and J by 5 bases, with 13 bases of the junction left unmatched. Original methodology: Cell counts per sample came from amplifying reference gene primers. Assay: immunoSEQ multiplex PCR; the TCRdb copy retains only in-frame clones and omits some. V, J and clone size are those of that table, while D and trimming were read from the DNA. This sample has about 430,000 clones, with approximately 90% found just once. This clone occurred once. The receptor comes from a woman aged 18-35 years who had been exposed to COVID-19. The chain joins TRBV28 to TRBJ2-1; 8 bases agree with TRBD2. Sequencing used PBMCs or T cells enriched from blood (not recorded which). The CDR3 reads CASTILAGVAHNEQFF. CDR3 DNA: TGTGCCAGCACCATCCTAGCGGGTGTGGCCCACAATGAGCAGTTCTTC.